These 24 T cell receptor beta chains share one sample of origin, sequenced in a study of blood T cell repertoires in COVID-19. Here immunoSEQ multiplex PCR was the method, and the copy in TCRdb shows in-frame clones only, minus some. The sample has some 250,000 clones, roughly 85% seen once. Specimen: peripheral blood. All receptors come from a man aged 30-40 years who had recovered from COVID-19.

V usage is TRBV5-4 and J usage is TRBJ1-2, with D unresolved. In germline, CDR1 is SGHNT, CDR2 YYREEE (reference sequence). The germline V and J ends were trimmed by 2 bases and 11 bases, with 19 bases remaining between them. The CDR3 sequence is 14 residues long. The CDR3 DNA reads TGTGCCAGCAGCTTCTCCGGGGTTCGGTTTGGGTACACCTTC. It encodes CASSFSGVRFGYTF.

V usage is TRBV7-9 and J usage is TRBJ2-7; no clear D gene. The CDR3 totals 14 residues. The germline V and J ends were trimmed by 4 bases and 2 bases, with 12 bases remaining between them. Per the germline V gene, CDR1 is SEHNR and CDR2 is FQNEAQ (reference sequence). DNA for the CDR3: TGTGCCAGCAGCTCACAGAGTCTCGCCTACGAGCAGTACTTC. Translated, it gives CASSSQSLAYEQYF.

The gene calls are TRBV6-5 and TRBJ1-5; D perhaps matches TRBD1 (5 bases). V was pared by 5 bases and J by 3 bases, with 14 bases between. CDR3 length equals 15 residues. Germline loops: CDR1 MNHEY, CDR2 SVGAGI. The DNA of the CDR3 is TGTGCCAGCAGTCAATACGGGGGTGTCAATCAGCCCCAGCATTTT. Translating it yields CASSQYGGVNQPQHF.

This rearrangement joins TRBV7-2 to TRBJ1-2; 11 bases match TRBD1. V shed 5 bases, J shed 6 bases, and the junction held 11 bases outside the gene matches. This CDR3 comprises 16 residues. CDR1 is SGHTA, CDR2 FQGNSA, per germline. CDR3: CASSPRTGGHLDGYTF. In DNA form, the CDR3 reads TGTGCCAGCAGCCCTCGGACAGGGGGCCATCTGGATGGCTACACCTTC.

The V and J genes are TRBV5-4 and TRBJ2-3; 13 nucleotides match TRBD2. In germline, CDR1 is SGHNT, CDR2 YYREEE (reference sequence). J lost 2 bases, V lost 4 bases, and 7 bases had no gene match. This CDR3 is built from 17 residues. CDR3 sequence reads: CASSLRTSGGVTDTQYF. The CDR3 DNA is TGTGCCAGCAGCCTCCGGACTAGCGGGGGAGTCACAGATACGCAGTATTTT.

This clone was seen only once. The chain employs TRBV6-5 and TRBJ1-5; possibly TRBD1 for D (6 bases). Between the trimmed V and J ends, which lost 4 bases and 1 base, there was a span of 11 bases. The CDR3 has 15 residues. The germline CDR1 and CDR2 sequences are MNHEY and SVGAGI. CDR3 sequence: CASSLQGGSNQPQHF. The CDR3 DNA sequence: TGTGCCAGCAGTTTACAGGGTGGAAGCAATCAGCCCCAGCATTTT.

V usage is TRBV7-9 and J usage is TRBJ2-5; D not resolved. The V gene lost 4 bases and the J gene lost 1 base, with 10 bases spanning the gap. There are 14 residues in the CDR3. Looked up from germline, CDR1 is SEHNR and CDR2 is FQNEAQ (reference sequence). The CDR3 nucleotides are TGTGCCAGCAGCTCTCCCGAGAGCCAAGAGACCCAGTACTTC. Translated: CASSSPESQETQYF. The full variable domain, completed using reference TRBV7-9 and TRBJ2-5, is DTGVSQNPRHKITKRGQNVTFRCDPISEHNRLYWYRQTLGQGPEFLTYFQNEAQLEKSRLLSDRFSAERPKGSFSTLEIQRTEQGDSAMYLCASSSPESQETQYFGPGTRLLVL.

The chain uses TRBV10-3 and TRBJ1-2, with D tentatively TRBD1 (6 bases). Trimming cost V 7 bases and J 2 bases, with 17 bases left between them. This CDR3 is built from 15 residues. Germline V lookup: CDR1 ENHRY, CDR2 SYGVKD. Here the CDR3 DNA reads TGTGCCATCAATTACTCGGGCCAGGGGAACTATGGCTACACCTTC. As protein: CAINYSGQGNYGYTF.

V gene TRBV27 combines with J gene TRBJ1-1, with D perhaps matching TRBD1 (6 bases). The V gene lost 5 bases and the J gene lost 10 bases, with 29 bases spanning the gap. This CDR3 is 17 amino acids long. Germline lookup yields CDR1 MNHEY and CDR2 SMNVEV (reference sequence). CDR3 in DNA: TGTGCCAGCAGTACCCGAAGGACAGCGCTCAATGAACCTGGAGCTTTCTTT. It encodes CASSTRRTALNEPGAFF.

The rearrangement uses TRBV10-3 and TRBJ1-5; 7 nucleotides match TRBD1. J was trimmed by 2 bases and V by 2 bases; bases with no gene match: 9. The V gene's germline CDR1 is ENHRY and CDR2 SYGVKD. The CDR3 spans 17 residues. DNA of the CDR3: TGTGCCATCAGTGAGAGGGGGAGCACAGGGGGCAATCAGCCCCAGCATTTT. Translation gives CAISERGSTGGNQPQHF.

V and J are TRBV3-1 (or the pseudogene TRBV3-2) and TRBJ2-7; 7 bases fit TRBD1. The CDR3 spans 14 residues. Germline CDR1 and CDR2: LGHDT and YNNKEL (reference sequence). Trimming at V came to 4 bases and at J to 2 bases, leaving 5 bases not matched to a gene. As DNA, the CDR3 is TGTGCCAGCAGCCTTTGGACAGGACCCTACGAGCAGTACTTC. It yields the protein CASSLWTGPYEQYF.

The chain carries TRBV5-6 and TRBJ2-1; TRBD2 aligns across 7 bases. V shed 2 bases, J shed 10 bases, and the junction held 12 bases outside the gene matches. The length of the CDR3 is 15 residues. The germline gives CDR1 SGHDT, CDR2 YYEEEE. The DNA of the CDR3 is TGTGCCAGCAGCTTCGGGCTGTGGGGAGGGGACGAGCAGTTCTTC. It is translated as CASSFGLWGGDEQFF.

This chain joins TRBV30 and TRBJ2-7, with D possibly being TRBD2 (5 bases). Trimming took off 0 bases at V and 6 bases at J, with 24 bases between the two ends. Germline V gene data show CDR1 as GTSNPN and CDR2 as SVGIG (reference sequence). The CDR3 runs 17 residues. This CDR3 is CAWSVREGYRGCCEQYF. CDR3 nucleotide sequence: TGTGCCTGGAGTGTACGGGAAGGGTACCGTGGGTGCTGCGAGCAGTACTTC.

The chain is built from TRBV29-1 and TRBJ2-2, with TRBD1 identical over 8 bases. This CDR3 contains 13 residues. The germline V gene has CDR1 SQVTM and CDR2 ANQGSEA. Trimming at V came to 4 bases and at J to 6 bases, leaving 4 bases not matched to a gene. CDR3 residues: CSVGRTGSGELFF. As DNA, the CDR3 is TGCAGCGTTGGTAGGACAGGGTCCGGGGAGCTGTTTTTT.

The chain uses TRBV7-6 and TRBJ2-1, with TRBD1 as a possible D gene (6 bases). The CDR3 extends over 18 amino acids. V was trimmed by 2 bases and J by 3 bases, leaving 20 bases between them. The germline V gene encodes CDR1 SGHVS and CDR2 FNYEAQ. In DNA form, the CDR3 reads TGTGCCAGCAGCTTAAACCCCCAGGGGAATGGGATCTACAATGAGCAGTTCTTC. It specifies CASSLNPQGNGIYNEQFF.

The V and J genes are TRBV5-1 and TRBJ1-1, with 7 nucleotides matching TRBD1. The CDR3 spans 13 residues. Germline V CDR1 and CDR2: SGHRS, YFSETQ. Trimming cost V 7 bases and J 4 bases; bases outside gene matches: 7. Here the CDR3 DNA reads TGCGCCAGCGGACCACAGGGGTTCACTGAAGCTTTCTTT. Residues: CASGPQGFTEAFF.

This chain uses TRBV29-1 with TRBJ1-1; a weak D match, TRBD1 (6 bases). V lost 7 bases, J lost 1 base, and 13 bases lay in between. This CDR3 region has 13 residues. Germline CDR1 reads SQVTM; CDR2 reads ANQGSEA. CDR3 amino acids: CSATPQGNTEAFF. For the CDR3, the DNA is TGCAGCGCCACCCCACAGGGGAACACTGAAGCTTTCTTT.

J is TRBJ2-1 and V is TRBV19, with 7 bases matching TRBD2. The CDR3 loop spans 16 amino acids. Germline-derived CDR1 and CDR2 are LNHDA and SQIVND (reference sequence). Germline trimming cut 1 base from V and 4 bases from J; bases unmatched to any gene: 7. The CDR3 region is CASSIAPAGKYNEQFF. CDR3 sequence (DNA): TGTGCCAGTAGTATAGCCCCAGCGGGGAAATACAATGAGCAGTTCTTC.

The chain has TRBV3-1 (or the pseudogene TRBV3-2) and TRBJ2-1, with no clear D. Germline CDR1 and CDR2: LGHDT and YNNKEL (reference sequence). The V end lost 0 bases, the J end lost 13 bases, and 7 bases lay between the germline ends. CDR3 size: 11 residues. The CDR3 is CASSQERIQFF. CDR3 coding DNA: TGTGCCAGCAGCCAAGAGAGGATCCAGTTCTTC.

In DNA form, the CDR3 reads TGTGCCAGACGGAGACAGGGGCAGACGCAGTATTTT. It yields the protein CARRRQGQTQYF. V and J are TRBV2 and TRBJ2-3, with 8 bases identical to TRBD1. This CDR3 spans 12 amino acids. With 9 bases clipped from V and 9 bases from J, the junction kept 8 bases outside the gene matches. Germline V gene data show CDR1 as SNHLY and CDR2 as FYNNEI.

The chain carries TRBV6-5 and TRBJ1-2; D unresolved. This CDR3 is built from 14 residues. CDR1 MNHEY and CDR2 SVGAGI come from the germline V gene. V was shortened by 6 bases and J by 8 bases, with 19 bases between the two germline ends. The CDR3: CASRSKASGPGYTF. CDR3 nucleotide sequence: TGTGCCAGCAGGAGCAAAGCGAGTGGTCCCGGCTACACCTTC.

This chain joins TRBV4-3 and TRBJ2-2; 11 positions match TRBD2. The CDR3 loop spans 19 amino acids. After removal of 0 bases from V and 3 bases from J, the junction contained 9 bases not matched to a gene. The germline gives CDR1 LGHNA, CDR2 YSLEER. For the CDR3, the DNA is TGCGCCAGCAGCCAAGATTTCCTTAGCGGGGGGGCGTACACCGGGGAGCTGTTTTTT. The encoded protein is CASSQDFLSGGAYTGELFF.

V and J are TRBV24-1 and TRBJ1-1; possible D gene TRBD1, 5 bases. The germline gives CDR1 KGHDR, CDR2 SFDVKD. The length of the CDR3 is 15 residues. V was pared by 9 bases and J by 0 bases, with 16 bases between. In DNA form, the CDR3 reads TGTGCCACCCGCGCCGGGGGGTCCATGAACACTGAAGCTTTCTTT. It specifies CATRAGGSMNTEAFF.

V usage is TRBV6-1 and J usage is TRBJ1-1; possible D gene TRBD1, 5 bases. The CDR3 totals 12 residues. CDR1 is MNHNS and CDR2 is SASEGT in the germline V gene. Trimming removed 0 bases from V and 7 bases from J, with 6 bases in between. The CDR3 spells CASSEAGGEAFF. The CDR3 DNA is TGTGCCAGCAGTGAAGCGGGGGGTGAAGCTTTCTTT.